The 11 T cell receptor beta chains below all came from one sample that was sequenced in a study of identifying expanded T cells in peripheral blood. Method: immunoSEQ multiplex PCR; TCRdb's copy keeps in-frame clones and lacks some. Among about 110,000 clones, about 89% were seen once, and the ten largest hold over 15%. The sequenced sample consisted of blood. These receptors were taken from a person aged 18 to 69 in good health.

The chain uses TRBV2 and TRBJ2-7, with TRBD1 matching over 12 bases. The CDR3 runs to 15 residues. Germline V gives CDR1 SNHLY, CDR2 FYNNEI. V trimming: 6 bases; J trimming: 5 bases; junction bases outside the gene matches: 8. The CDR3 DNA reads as TGTGCCAGCAGCCCGGGACAGGGGGCGGTCGACGAGCAGTACTTC. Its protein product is CASSPGQGAVDEQYF.

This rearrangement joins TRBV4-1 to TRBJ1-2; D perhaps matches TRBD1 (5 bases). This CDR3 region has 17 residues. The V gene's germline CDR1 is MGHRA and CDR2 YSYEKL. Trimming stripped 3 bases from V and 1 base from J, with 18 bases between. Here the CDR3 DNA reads TGCGCCAGCAGCCAGCGGGCCGAGACAGCTCGTAACTATGGCTACACCTTC. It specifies CASSQRAETARNYGYTF.

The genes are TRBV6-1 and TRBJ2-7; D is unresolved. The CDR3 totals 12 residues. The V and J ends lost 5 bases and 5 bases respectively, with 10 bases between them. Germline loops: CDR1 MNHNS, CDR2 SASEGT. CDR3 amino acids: CASSLSPNEQYF. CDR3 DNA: TGTGCCAGCAGTTTAAGCCCGAACGAGCAGTACTTC.

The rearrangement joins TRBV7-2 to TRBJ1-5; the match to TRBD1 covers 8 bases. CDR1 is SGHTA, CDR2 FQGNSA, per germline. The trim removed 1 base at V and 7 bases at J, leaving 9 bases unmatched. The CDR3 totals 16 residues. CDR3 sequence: CASSLGTGTPRQPQHF. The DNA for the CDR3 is TGTGCCAGCAGCTTAGGGACAGGGACCCCGAGGCAGCCCCAGCATTTT. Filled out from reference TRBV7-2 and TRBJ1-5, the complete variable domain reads GAGVSQSPSNKVTEKGKDVELRCDPISGHTALYWYRQSLGQGLEFLIYFQGNSAPDKSGLPSDRFSAERTGGSVSTLTIQRTQQEDSAVYLCASSLGTGTPRQPQHFGDGTRLSIL.

CDR3 sequence: CASSQDRGGSGNTIYF. In DNA form, the CDR3 reads TGCGCCAGCAGCCAAGATAGGGGGGGCTCTGGAAACACCATATATTTT. This rearrangement joins TRBV4-3 to TRBJ1-3, with a weak D call TRBD1 (6 bases). The CDR3 contains 16 residues. The V and J ends lost 0 bases and 0 bases respectively, with 9 bases between them. Germline lookup yields CDR1 LGHNA and CDR2 YSLEER.

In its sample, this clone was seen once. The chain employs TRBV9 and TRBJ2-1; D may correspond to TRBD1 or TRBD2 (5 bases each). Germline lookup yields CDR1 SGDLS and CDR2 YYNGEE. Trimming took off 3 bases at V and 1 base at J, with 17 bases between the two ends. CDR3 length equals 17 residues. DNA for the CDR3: TGTGCCAGCAGCGCCGGGGACCCCCCCCAATCCTACAATGAGCAGTTCTTC. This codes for CASSAGDPPQSYNEQFF.

The CDR3 DNA sequence: TGTGCCAGCAGTTTAGGCCCGGGTCAGCAGTTCTTC. Translating it yields CASSLGPGQQFF. The V call is TRBV27, the J call TRBJ2-1; D is undetermined. The CDR3 runs to 12 residues. Germline lookup yields CDR1 MNHEY and CDR2 SMNVEV (reference sequence). V shed 2 bases and J shed 11 bases, with 10 bases lying between them.

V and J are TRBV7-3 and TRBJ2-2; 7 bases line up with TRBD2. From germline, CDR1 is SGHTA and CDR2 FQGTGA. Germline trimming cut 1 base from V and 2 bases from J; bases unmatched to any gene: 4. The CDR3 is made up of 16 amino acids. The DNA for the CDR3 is TGTGCCAGCAGCTTAAACGCGGGAGCTAACACCGGGGAGCTGTTTTTT. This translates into CASSLNAGANTGELFF.

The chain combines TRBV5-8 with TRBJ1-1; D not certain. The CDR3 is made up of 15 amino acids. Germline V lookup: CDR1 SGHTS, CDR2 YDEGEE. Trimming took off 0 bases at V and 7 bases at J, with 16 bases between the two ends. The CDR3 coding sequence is TGTGCCAGCAGCTTGGAAGGCAGGAGACCCCTTGAAGCTTTCTTT. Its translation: CASSLEGRRPLEAFF.

This CDR3 reads CASSFWREGPVDGYTF. As DNA, the CDR3 is TGTGCCAGCAGCTTCTGGAGGGAGGGGCCGGTTGATGGCTACACCTTC. The rearrangement uses TRBV5-5 and TRBJ1-2, with D possibly TRBD1 on 5 matching bases. The ends were cut back, 2 bases at V and 6 bases at J, with 20 bases in the middle. The CDR3 extends over 16 amino acids. Germline V gene sequence: CDR1 SGHKS, CDR2 YYEKEE (reference sequence). Looking up the rest from reference TRBV5-5 and TRBJ1-2 gives the full variable domain: DAGVTQSPTHLIKTRGQQVTLRCSPISGHKSVSWYQQVLGQGPQFIFQYYEKEERGRGNFPDRFSARQFPNYSSELNVNALLLGDSALYLCASSFWREGPVDGYTFGSGTRLTVV.

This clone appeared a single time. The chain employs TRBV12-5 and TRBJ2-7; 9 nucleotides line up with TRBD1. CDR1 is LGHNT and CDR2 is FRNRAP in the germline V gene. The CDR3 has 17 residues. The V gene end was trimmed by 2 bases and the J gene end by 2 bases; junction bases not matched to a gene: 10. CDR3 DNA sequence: TGTGCTAGTGGTTTGTACCCTACAGGGGGCGAAGCCTACGAGCAGTACTTC. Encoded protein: CASGLYPTGGEAYEQYF.